A selection of T cell receptor beta chains follows, all from one sample in a study of blood T cell repertoires in COVID-19. Clones were sequenced by immunoSEQ multiplex PCR, and TCRdb holds only the in-frame ones, with some missing. The data hold about 140,000 clones, with around 76% observed a single time. The sequenced sample consisted of peripheral blood. The receptors originated from a man older than 75 with acute or convalescent COVID-19. The CDR3 runs from the conserved cysteine through the conserved F or W. D genes are given only for firm matches. Some rows have no size entry. The others give once, few or many, or a class for an expanded clone.

V	J	D	size	DNA	CDR3
TRBV19	TRBJ2-3	TRBD2	.	TGTGCCAGTAGTATGACTAGCGGGGGGGTCGGCACGCAGTATTTT	CASSMTSGGVGTQYF
TRBV11-2	TRBJ1-3	TRBD1	.	TGTGCCAGCAGCTTCCAGGGGGCCCGAAACACCATATATTTT	CASSFQGARNTIYF
TRBV7-3	TRBJ1-1	.	.	TGTGCCAGCAGCCCAAGACACAACCGGAACACTGAAGCTTTCTTT	CASSPRHNRNTEAFF
TRBV5-1	TRBJ1-6	.	.	TGCGCCAGCAGCTTCTCAGGGGATAATTCACCCCTCCACTTT	CASSFSGDNSPLHF
TRBV28	TRBJ2-5	TRBD2	few	TGTGCCAGCAGTTCCGGCGGGGGAACTAAGACCCAGTACTTC	CASSSGGGTKTQYF
TRBV28	TRBJ1-5	.	.	TGTGCCAGCAGTGGTGCCGGGACATTGCCCCAGCATTTT	CASSGAGTLPQHF
TRBV14	TRBJ2-2	.	.	TGTGCCAGCAGCCAAGACCGCGCCGGGGAGCTGTTTTTT	CASSQDRAGELFF
TRBV30	TRBJ1-5	.	.	TGTGCCTGGAGCCTAGATAGCAATCAGCCCCAGCATTTT	CAWSLDSNQPQHF
TRBV7-9	TRBJ2-7	.	.	TGTGCCAGCAGCTTAAGTCAGTTTCTCCACGAGCAGTACTTC	CASSLSQFLHEQYF
TRBV9	TRBJ2-1	.	once	TGTGCCAGCAGCGGTGTCCAGGGTGCGGTTTTGAATGAGCAGTTCTTC	CASSGVQGAVLNEQFF
TRBV4-1	TRBJ2-1	.	.	TGCGCCAGCAGCCAAGATTCGGGGGACCCCTACAATGAGCAGTTCTTC	CASSQDSGDPYNEQFF
TRBV2	TRBJ1-1	TRBD1	.	TGTGCCAGCAGGGACCCTACAGGGGACACTGAAGCTTTCTTT	CASRDPTGDTEAFF
TRBV28	TRBJ1-4	TRBD1	.	TGTGCCAGCAGTTTAGAGGGGGCAAAACTGTTTTTT	CASSLEGAKLFF
TRBV3-1/TRBV3-2	TRBJ1-4	.	.	TGTGCCAGCAGCCCGGGATGGCGTCGGATTAATGAAAAACTGTTTTTT	CASSPGWRRINEKLFF
TRBV24-1	TRBJ1-1	.	.	TGTGCCACCATACCGGGGGGTTACACTGAAGCTTTCTTT	CATIPGGYTEAFF
TRBV5-1	TRBJ2-3	.	.	TGCGCCAGCAGCTTGGGTATATCCACAGATACGCAGTATTTT	CASSLGISTDTQYF
TRBV7-9	TRBJ2-3	.	.	TGTGCCAGCAGCTTATCCCAGGGGTCAGATACGCAGTATTTT	CASSLSQGSDTQYF
TRBV29-1	TRBJ2-5	.	.	TGCAGCTTAACTAGGCGGGGAGAGACCCAGTACTTC	CSLTRRGETQYF
TRBV18	TRBJ2-5	.	few	TGTGCCAGCTCACCGTCTCAAGAGACCCAGTACTTC	CASSPSQETQYF
TRBV24-1	TRBJ2-1	TRBD2	.	TGTGCCACCAGTGATTTGTCGGGGGGTCACAATGAGCAGTTCTTC	CATSDLSGGHNEQFF
TRBV3-1/TRBV3-2	TRBJ2-7	TRBD2	.	TGTGCCAGCACCGGGACTAGCGCCGAGCAGTACTTC	CASTGTSAEQYF
TRBV7-2	TRBJ1-2	.	.	TGTGCCAGCAGCTTAGGGGCGAGAAGCTATGGCTACACCTTC	CASSLGARSYGYTF
TRBV18	TRBJ1-5	TRBD1	.	TGTGCCAGCTCCCTCGGACAGGGGCGCAATCAGCCCCAGCATTTT	CASSLGQGRNQPQHF
TRBV10-3	TRBJ2-3	.	.	TGTGCCATCAGTGGCTACAGGTCAGATACGCAGTATTTT	CAISGYRSDTQYF
TRBV9	TRBJ2-5	.	.	TGTGCCAGCAGCCCCTACCGCGGGGGCGGGGAGACCCAGTACTTC	CASSPYRGGGETQYF
TRBV6-5	TRBJ1-3	.	.	TGTGCCAGCCGGGACAACTCTGGAAACACCATATATTTT	CASRDNSGNTIYF
TRBV23-1	TRBJ1-2	.	.	TGCGCCAGCAGTCAATCTTGGGAGGGTTCCTATGGCTACACCTTC	CASSQSWEGSYGYTF
TRBV25-1	TRBJ1-1	TRBD1	.	TGTGCCAGCAGTAAACAGGGGGCGGGCGTCACTGAAGCTTTCTTT	CASSKQGAGVTEAFF